Presented here are 9 T cell receptor beta chains from one specimen sequenced in a study of blood T cell repertoires in COVID-19 (TCRdb year 2020). The library was obtained by the immunoSEQ multiplex PCR assay. What TCRdb holds here is the immuneACCESS table cut down to in-frame rearrangements. Part of the clones is not present; checked against another copy, under half of the missing clones reflect an unresolved V gene, and the others are unexplained. The sample table records about 240,000 clones; roughly 90% of these occur just once. Of the sample, 4.1% is held by the ten largest clones. Specimen: PBMCs or T cells enriched from blood (not recorded which). Source of these receptors: a woman in her 30s who had recovered from COVID-19.

This chain links TRBV9 with TRBJ1-6, with 11 bases lining up with TRBD1. J was trimmed by 10 bases and V by 4 bases; bases with no gene match: 7. Germline V gene sequence: CDR1 SGDLS, CDR2 YYNGEE. This CDR3 spans 15 amino acids. This chain's CDR3 is CASSPRTGGDSPLHF. CDR3 DNA sequence: TGTGCCAGCAGCCCACGGACAGGGGGCGACTCACCCCTCCACTTT.

This clone was seen once. The chain uses TRBV7-3 and TRBJ1-1; D is perhaps TRBD1 (6 bases). CDR1 is SGHTA and CDR2 is FQGTGA in the germline V gene. V lost 1 base and J lost 2, with 14 bases in between. The CDR3 sequence is 16 residues long. CDR3 loop: CASSLKSGRGNTEAFF. CDR3 nucleotides: TGTGCCAGCAGCTTAAAGAGCGGCAGGGGTAACACTGAAGCTTTCTTT.

The J gene is TRBJ1-1, the V gene TRBV11-3; 8 bases line up with TRBD1. The trim removed 3 bases at V and 1 base at J, leaving 7 bases unmatched. This CDR3 comprises 16 residues. CDR1 is SGHNT, CDR2 YENEEA, per germline. The CDR3 spells CASSFGTGGKNTEAFF. The DNA of the CDR3 is TGTGCCAGCAGCTTCGGAACAGGGGGTAAGAACACTGAAGCTTTCTTT.

The V and J genes are TRBV28 and TRBJ1-4; D unresolved. This CDR3 is 14 amino acids long. V was shortened by 5 bases and J by 8 bases, with 15 bases between the two germline ends. Per the germline V gene, CDR1 is MDHEN and CDR2 is SYDVKM. CDR3: CASSQIGLNEKLFF. The CDR3 DNA sequence: TGTGCCAGCAGTCAAATTGGACTAAACGAAAAACTGTTTTTT.

V usage is TRBV7-8 and J usage is TRBJ1-2; 9 nucleotides line up with TRBD1. The CDR3 spans 20 residues. V lost 3 bases and J lost 3; bases outside the gene matches: 20. The germline CDR1 and CDR2 sequences are SGHVS and FQNEAQ. The CDR3 bases are TGTGCCAGCAGCTTTCGCCCTGGCCTTGGACAGGGGAAAAGGGACTATGGCTACACCTTC. Its translation: CASSFRPGLGQGKRDYGYTF.

The CDR3: CASSQDRNTEAFF. In nucleotides, the CDR3 is TGTGCCAGCAGCCAGGACAGGAACACTGAAGCTTTCTTT. The chain carries TRBV7-3 and TRBJ1-1; possibly TRBD1 for D (6 bases). V lost 5 bases, J lost 1 base, and 8 bases lay in between. Germline assignment: CDR1 SGHTA and CDR2 FQGTGA. The CDR3 length is 13 residues.

This chain joins TRBV27 and TRBJ1-2, with D unclear. Trimming removed 7 bases from V and 2 bases from J, with 20 bases in between. CDR1 and CDR2 (germline): MNHEY, SMNVEV (reference sequence). The CDR3 sequence is 16 residues long. The CDR3, as DNA: TGTGCCAGCATTCGGGGTTCAGGCTTCCTAAACTATGGCTACACCTTC. This translates into CASIRGSGFLNYGYTF.

The V gene is TRBV5-6, the J gene TRBJ1-1; D remains ambiguous. Trimming removed 1 base from V and 5 bases from J, with 12 bases in between. Germline assignment: CDR1 SGHDT and CDR2 YYEEEE. The CDR3 totals 14 residues. CDR3: CASSLRDWGTEAFF. CDR3 nucleotides: TGTGCCAGCAGCTTGCGGGATTGGGGAACTGAAGCTTTCTTT.

The V and J genes are TRBV5-5 and TRBJ1-1; no clear D gene. Germline V gene lookup returns CDR1 SGHKS and CDR2 YYEKEE (reference sequence). Trimming removed 5 bases from V and 5 bases from J, with 16 bases in between. The CDR3 is 14 amino acids. CDR3 DNA: TGTGCCAGCAGGACCGAGAGGGCGAGTACTGAAGCTTTCTTT. Encoded protein: CASRTERASTEAFF.